The T cell receptor beta chain under discussion was sequenced for a study of cytomegalovirus exposure and HLA in healthy donors. Notes on the study in general: The classifier reportedly diagnosed cytomegalovirus status with high specificity and sensitivity. Most TCR sequences proved rare, with some public TCRs found in many donors. Specificity for CMV antigens was confirmed in vitro for three of the CMV-associated chains.

About this clone itself: Its target is not known.

Separate from the approximately 670-subject first cohort, the roughly 130-subject validation cohort was the one that the donors belonged to. The table came from immunoSEQ multiplex PCR; TCRdb's copy has only in-frame clones and leaves some out. The table includes some 110,000 clones, approximately 86% detected once. The sample comprised PBMCs. The TCR sequence derives from a man between 18 and 29 years old in good health and CMV-seropositive.

The chain's CDR3 is CASSRWRGGQETQYF. The DNA for the CDR3 is TGTGCCAGCAGCCGCTGGCGGGGGGGCCAGGAGACCCAGTACTTC. V is TRBV5-4 and J is TRBJ2-5; 9 bases fit TRBD2. The CDR3 totals 15 residues. The germline V gene encodes CDR1 SGHNT and CDR2 YYREEE (reference sequence). V was pared by 4 bases and J by 5 bases, with 9 bases of the junction left unmatched.